This T cell receptor beta chain was retrieved from a study of T cell changes during pregnancy in multiple sclerosis (dated by TCRdb to 2018 to 2020). For the study in its entirety: Changes in the T cell repertoire over the course of pregnancy were examined in this study in women with multiple sclerosis.

This clone came up once. What this receptor recognizes is not known. Per-nucleotide qualities are absent, and no much larger clonotype sits a single base away. To prepare the library, the immunoSEQ multiplex PCR assay was applied. TCRdb carries this immuneACCESS record with in-frame sequences only. Its versions omit some clonotypes, under half of them owing to an unresolved V gene in the studies checked, with the rest unexplained. This sample gives some 63,000 clones in total; more than 85% of them show up just once. The ten largest account for 0.8% to 1% of the sample. The clonotype originates from a female donor with multiple sclerosis, enrolled in a pregnancy study. Source: peripheral blood, taken before pregnancy.

CDR3 protein: CASSEASGGTGELFF. The DNA sequence reads TGTGCCAGCAGTGAGGCTAGCGGGGGAACCGGGGAGCTGTTTTTT. The chain is assembled from TRBV6-1 and TRBJ2-2, and TRBD2 aligns with 10 junction nucleotides. From the cysteine up to the phenylalanine, the CDR3 has a length of 15 residues. The retained sequence is limited to the CDR3, 45 bases, with the frame set at the first base. The germline V gene gives CDR1 as MNHNS and CDR2 as SASEGT. After removal of 3 bases from V and 5 bases from J, the junction retains 3 bases not matched to a gene.